This TCR beta chain was sequenced in a study of technical replicates of blood from four donors. The table lists this clone with a count of one. Assay used: immunoSEQ multiplex PCR; TCRdb lists only in-frame clones, some missing. This table holds around 93,000 clones, just under 95% found once. Source material: T cells isolated from PBMCs. This TCR was recovered from a human donor in good health.

CDR3 DNA: TGTGCCAGTAGTTACCAGACTACCTTGGGGGCATACACCTTC. It translates to CASSYQTTLGAYTF. The V gene is TRBV19, the J gene TRBJ1-2; TRBD1 might be the D (6 bases). Germline CDR1 and CDR2: LNHDA and SQIVND (reference sequence). V was pared by 5 bases and J by 11 bases, with 21 bases between. The CDR3 is 14 residues long.